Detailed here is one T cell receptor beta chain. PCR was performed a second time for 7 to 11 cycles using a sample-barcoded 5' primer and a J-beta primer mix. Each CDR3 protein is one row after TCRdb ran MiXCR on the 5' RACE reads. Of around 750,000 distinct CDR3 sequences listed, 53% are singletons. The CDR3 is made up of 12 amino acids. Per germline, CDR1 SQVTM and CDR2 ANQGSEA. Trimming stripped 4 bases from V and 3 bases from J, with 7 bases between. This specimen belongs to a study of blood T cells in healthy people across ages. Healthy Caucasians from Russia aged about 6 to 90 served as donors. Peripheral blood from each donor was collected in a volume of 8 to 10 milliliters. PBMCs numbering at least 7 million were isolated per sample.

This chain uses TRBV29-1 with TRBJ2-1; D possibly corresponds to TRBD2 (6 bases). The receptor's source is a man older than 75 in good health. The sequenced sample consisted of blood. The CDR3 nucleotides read TGCAGCGTTGCCGGGAGCTACAATGAGCAGTTCTTC. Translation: CSVAGSYNEQFF.